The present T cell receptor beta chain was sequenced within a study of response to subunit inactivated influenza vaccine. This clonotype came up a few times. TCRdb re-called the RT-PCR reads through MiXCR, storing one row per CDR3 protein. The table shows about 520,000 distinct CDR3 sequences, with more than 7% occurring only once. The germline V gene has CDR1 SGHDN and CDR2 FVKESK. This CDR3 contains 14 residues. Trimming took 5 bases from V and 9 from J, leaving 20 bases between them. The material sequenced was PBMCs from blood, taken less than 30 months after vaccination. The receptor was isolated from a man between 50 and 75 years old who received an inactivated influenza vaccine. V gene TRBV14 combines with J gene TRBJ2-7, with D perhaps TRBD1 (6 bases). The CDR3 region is CASSFRDTFKGQYF. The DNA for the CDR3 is TGTGCCAGCAGCTTTCGGGACACCTTTAAGGGGCAGTACTTC.